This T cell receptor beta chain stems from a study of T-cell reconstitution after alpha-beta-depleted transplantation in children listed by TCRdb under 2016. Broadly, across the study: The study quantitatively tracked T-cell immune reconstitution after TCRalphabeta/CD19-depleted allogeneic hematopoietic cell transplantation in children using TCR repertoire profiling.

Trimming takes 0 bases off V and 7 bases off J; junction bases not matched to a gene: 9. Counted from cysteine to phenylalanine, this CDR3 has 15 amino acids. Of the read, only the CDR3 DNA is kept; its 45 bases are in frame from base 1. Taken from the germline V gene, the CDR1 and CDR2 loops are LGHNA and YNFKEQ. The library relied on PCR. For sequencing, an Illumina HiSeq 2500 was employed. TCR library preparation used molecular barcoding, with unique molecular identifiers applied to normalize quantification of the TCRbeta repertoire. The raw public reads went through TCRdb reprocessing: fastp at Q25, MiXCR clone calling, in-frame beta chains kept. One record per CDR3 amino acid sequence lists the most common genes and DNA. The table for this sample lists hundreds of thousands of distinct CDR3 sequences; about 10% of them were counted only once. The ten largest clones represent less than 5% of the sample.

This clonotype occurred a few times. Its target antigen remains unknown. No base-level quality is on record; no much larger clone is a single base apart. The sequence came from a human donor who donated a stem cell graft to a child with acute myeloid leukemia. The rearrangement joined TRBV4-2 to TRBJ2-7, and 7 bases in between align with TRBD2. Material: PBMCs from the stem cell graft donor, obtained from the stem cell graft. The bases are TGTGCCAGCAGCCAAGAGTGGGCGGGAGAATGGGAGCAGTACTTC. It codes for CASSQEWAGEWEQYF.